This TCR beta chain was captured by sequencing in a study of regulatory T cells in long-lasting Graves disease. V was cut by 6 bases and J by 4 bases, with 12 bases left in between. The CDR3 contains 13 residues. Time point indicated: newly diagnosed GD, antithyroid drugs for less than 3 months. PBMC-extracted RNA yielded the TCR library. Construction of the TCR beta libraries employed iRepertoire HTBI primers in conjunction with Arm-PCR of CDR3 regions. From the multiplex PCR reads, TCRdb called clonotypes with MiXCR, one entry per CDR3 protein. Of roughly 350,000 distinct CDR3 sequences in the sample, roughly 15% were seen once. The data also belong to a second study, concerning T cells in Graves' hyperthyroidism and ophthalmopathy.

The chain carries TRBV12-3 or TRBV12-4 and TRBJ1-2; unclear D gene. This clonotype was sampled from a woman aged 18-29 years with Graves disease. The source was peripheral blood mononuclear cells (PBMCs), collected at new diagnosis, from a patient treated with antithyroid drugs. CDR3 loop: CASSIGYPYGYTF. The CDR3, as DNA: TGTGCCAGCAGCATAGGGTACCCCTATGGCTACACCTTC.